This T cell receptor beta chain is drawn from a study of T cell responses to AZD1222 COVID-19 vaccine. Whole-study results and caveats: Across the whole spike, CD4 TCRs peaked at regions 160-218 and 743-854.

Method: immunoSEQ multiplex PCR; TCRdb's copy keeps in-frame clones and lacks some. This sample has some 110,000 clones, with approximately 88% found just once. To note about this clone: Its specificity is unknown.

The sequence was collected from an adult in good health. Material: peripheral blood, obtained on day 0 of AZD1222 vaccination.

CDR3 residues: CASSYRVGNNYEAFF. CDR3 bases: TGTGCCAGCAGTTACCGAGTCGGCAACAACTATGAAGCTTTCTTT. This rearrangement joins TRBV6-5 to TRBJ1-1, with D hard to call. Trimming removed 2 bases from V and 7 bases from J, with 17 bases in between. The CDR3 totals 15 residues. CDR1 is MNHEY, CDR2 SVGAGI, per germline.